This T cell receptor (beta chain) appears in the sequencing data of a study of blood T cell repertoires in COVID-19. A remark on this clone: The junction and the germline gene differ at one end; a read error may be behind it.

Sequencing was performed with immunoSEQ multiplex PCR; in TCRdb, only in-frame clones are kept and a portion is missing. The table shows about 14,000 clones, with 65% to 90% occurring only once. Material for sequencing was peripheral blood. The sequence was collected from a woman between 45 and 60 years old with active or convalescent COVID-19.

Here the CDR3 reads CASSLAQQGYDNEKLFF. For the CDR3, the DNA is TGTGCTAGCAGCTTAGCCCAACAGGGCTACGATAATGAAAAACTGTTTTTT. The chain couples TRBV7-7 to TRBJ1-4, with D perhaps matching TRBD1 (6 bases). The CDR3 consists of 17 residues. Germline V lookup: CDR1 SSHAT, CDR2 FNYEAQ (reference sequence).